The 31 T cell receptor beta chains presented below share a single source sample, sequenced in a study of T cell responses to AZD1222 COVID-19 vaccine. Libraries were prepared by immunoSEQ multiplex PCR; TCRdb keeps only in-frame clonotypes and omits some of them. The data hold over 95,000 clones, with just over 90% observed a single time. The material sequenced was peripheral blood, taken on day 0 of AZD1222 vaccination. Receptors originate from an adult in good health.

The chain links TRBV29-1 to TRBJ1-4, with unresolved D. The CDR3 is 13 residues long. Germline assignment: CDR1 SQVTM and CDR2 ANQGSEA. Between the trimmed V and J ends, which lost 4 bases and 7 bases, there was a span of 13 bases. The CDR3 protein is CSVAGAGGEKLFF. The CDR3 nucleotides are TGCAGCGTTGCGGGCGCGGGCGGTGAAAAACTGTTTTTT.

This sequence joins TRBV5-1 and TRBJ2-2; 9 bases map to TRBD1. CDR3 length equals 15 residues. The germline CDR1 and CDR2 sequences are SGHRS and YFSETQ. After removal of 1 base from V and 3 bases from J, the junction contained 1 base not matched to a gene. The CDR3 bases are TGCGCCAGCAGCTTGTGGACAGGGGACACCGGGGAGCTGTTTTTT. Translation: CASSLWTGDTGELFF.

V gene TRBV10-3 combines with J gene TRBJ2-3, with D unresolved. Trimming cost V 5 bases and J 2 bases, with 2 bases left between them. The germline gives CDR1 ENHRY, CDR2 SYGVKD. CDR3 size: 11 residues. CDR3 region: CAISTTDTQYF. In nucleotides, the CDR3 is TGTGCCATCAGTACCACAGATACGCAGTATTTT.

V and J are TRBV19 and TRBJ1-2; D may be TRBD1 (5 bases). V lost 3 bases to trimming and J lost 7 bases, with 12 bases between them. Germline loops: CDR1 LNHDA, CDR2 SQIVND (reference sequence). This CDR3 region has 13 residues. This chain's CDR3 is CASSIMRDAGYTF. The CDR3 DNA reads TGTGCCAGTAGTATCATGAGGGACGCTGGCTACACCTTC.

The chain joins TRBV7-8 to TRBJ2-2, with TRBD1 matching 7 bases. Germline loops: CDR1 SGHVS, CDR2 FQNEAQ. This CDR3 has 16 residues. Losses at the gene ends were 7 bases for V and 5 bases for J; bases not matched to a gene: 13. In DNA, the CDR3 is TGTGCCAGCATTCTTAACAGGGGAAAAGGGACCGGGGAGCTGTTTTTT. This codes for CASILNRGKGTGELFF.

V and J are TRBV20-1 and TRBJ1-1, with no clear D. V was clipped by 3 bases and J by 0 bases, with 8 bases between them. CDR1 is DFQATT, CDR2 SNEGSKA, per germline (reference sequence). This CDR3 contains 13 residues. The CDR3 DNA follows: TGCAGTGCTAGTGAGAATGTGAACACTGAAGCTTTCTTT. Translated, it gives CSASENVNTEAFF.

The chain links TRBV25-1 to TRBJ2-6, with D hard to call. V was shortened by 3 bases and J by 0 bases, with 9 bases between the two germline ends. Germline CDR1 reads MGHDK; CDR2 reads SYGVNS. The CDR3 has 16 amino acids. CDR3 DNA: TGTGCCAGCAGTGATCCCCAGAGCTCTGGGGCCAACGTCCTGACTTTC. Encoded protein: CASSDPQSSGANVLTF.

This clone was observed once. The chain employs TRBV2 and TRBJ1-5; 8 nucleotides align to TRBD1. This CDR3 is 17 amino acids long. V lost 9 bases and J lost 2; bases outside the gene matches: 15. Germline values: CDR1 SNHLY, CDR2 FYNNEI. The CDR3 coding sequence is TGTGCCAGTCACCGAACCCTGACAGGGGTCGGCAATCAGCCCCAGCATTTT. Translated: CASHRTLTGVGNQPQHF.

The J gene is TRBJ1-5, the V gene TRBV6-1; possibly TRBD1 for D (5 bases). V lost 1 base, J lost 7 bases, and 14 bases lay in between. The CDR3 is 15 residues long. The germline V gene has CDR1 MNHNS and CDR2 SASEGT. The CDR3 reads CASSEEAGSSQPQHF. The CDR3 DNA reads TGTGCCAGCAGTGAAGAGGCAGGGAGCAGCCAGCCCCAGCATTTT.

A few counts support this clone. The genes are TRBV4-3 and TRBJ1-2, with a weak D call TRBD1 (6 bases). Trimming removed 0 bases from V and 6 bases from J, with 11 bases in between. The CDR3 length is 14 residues. Germline V CDR1 and CDR2: LGHNA, YSLEER. CDR3 DNA sequence: TGCGCCAGCAGCCAAGATCTAAACAGGGATGGCTACACCTTC. Amino acids: CASSQDLNRDGYTF.

This rearrangement joins TRBV6-1 to TRBJ1-1, with TRBD1 matching over 9 bases. The length of the CDR3 is 16 residues. Germline V CDR1 and CDR2: MNHNS, SASEGT. V lost 3 bases and J lost 1; bases outside the gene matches: 6. The CDR3 region is CASSDLQGAANTEAFF. The DNA for the CDR3 is TGTGCCAGCAGTGACTTACAGGGGGCTGCGAACACTGAAGCTTTCTTT.

The chain has TRBV11-2 and TRBJ2-1; D might be TRBD1 (5 bases). The germline V and J ends were trimmed by 5 bases and 6 bases, with 11 bases remaining between them. CDR1 and CDR2 from the germline V gene are SGHAT and FQNNGV. CDR3 length: 13 amino acids. Here the CDR3 reads CASSLGRVNEQFF. CDR3 in DNA: TGTGCCAGCAGCCTAGGCAGGGTCAATGAGCAGTTCTTC.

J is TRBJ1-6 and V is TRBV7-2; 7 bases are shared with TRBD1. CDR3 size: 15 residues. Unmatched junction bases numbered 8, after V lost 5 bases and J lost 7 bases. Germline V gene sequence: CDR1 SGHTA, CDR2 FQGNSA. The DNA for the CDR3 is TGTGCCAGCAGCCCGCACAGGGGAGAAAATTCACCCCTCCACTTT. This sequence encodes CASSPHRGENSPLHF. The entire variable domain, with the rest obtained from reference TRBV7-2 and TRBJ1-6, is as follows: GAGVSQSPSNKVTEKGKDVELRCDPISGHTALYWYRQSLGQGLEFLIYFQGNSAPDKSGLPSDRFSAERTGGSVSTLTIQRTQQEDSAVYLCASSPHRGENSPLHFGNGTRLTVT.

The chain carries TRBV4-1 and TRBJ1-5; TRBD1 agrees at 10 bases. The CDR3 totals 16 residues. Germline trimming cut 3 bases from V and 2 bases from J; bases unmatched to any gene: 4. Per the germline V gene, CDR1 is MGHRA and CDR2 is YSYEKL. Here the CDR3 reads CASSHLDRGRNQPQHF. The CDR3 DNA sequence: TGCGCCAGCAGCCACCTAGACAGGGGGCGCAATCAGCCCCAGCATTTT.

V usage is TRBV27 and J usage is TRBJ1-4; D uncertain. The CDR3 totals 15 residues. Trimming removed 2 bases at V and 5 bases at J, with 12 bases between. From germline, CDR1 is MNHEY and CDR2 SMNVEV (reference sequence). This chain's CDR3 is CASSLTATRNEKLFF. DNA of the CDR3: TGTGCCAGCAGTTTAACGGCTACGAGGAATGAAAAACTGTTTTTT.

This clone was observed once. The gene calls are TRBV5-1 and TRBJ2-4; TRBD1 aligns across 10 bases. With V trimmed by 1 base and J by 6 bases, 7 bases remained unmatched. Germline CDR1 reads SGHRS; CDR2 reads YFSETQ. This CDR3 has 16 residues. CDR3 amino acids: CASSLFDRGQRNIQYF. In nucleotides, the CDR3 is TGCGCCAGCAGCTTGTTCGACAGGGGGCAAAGAAACATTCAGTACTTC.

The chain recombines TRBV6-6 with TRBJ1-1; D uncertain. V gave up 6 bases and J gave up 7 bases, with 12 bases separating them. Per germline, CDR1 MNHNY and CDR2 SVGAGI (reference sequence). The length of the CDR3 is 12 residues. The CDR3 sequence: CASSFSEGEAFF. Here the CDR3 DNA reads TGTGCCAGCAGCTTTTCAGAAGGTGAAGCTTTCTTT.

The V gene is TRBV30, the J gene TRBJ1-2; weak D call: TRBD1 (5 bases). Germline V lookup: CDR1 GTSNPN, CDR2 SVGIG (reference sequence). Between the trimmed V and J ends, which lost 2 bases and 7 bases, there was a span of 14 bases. The CDR3 is 13 residues long. CDR3 loop: CAWSLGRDGGYTF. CDR3 in DNA: TGTGCCTGGAGTCTTGGCAGGGATGGTGGCTACACCTTC. The variable domain in full, with the rest retrieved from reference TRBV30 and TRBJ1-2, is SQTIHQWPATLVQPVGSPLSLECTVEGTSNPNLYWYRQAAGRGLQLLFYSVGIGQISSEVPQNLSASRPQDRQFILSSKKLLLSDSGFYLCAWSLGRDGGYTFGSGTRLTVV.

The chain has TRBV7-2 and TRBJ1-3, with unresolved D. V shed 1 base and J shed 4 bases, with 8 bases lying between them. Germline CDR1 reads SGHTA; CDR2 reads FQGNSA. This CDR3 comprises 14 residues. The CDR3 DNA is TGTGCCAGCAGCTTAGGAAGGCTAGGAAACACCATATATTTT. This encodes CASSLGRLGNTIYF.

The chain carries TRBV28 and TRBJ1-1; D is undetermined. Looked up from germline, CDR1 is MDHEN and CDR2 is SYDVKM. This CDR3 is built from 11 residues. V was clipped by 6 bases and J by 3 bases, with 5 bases between them. The CDR3 is CASREYTEAFF. DNA for the CDR3: TGTGCCAGCAGGGAGTACACTGAAGCTTTCTTT.

A single count supports this clone. The chain is built from TRBV4-3 and TRBJ1-2, with D perhaps TRBD1 (6 bases). V lost 2 bases and J 3 bases, leaving 13 bases between the germline ends. The length of the CDR3 is 15 residues. In germline, CDR1 is LGHNA, CDR2 YSLEER. The CDR3 spells CASSQNRVTDYGYTF. Written as DNA, the CDR3 is TGCGCCAGCAGCCAAAACAGGGTCACGGACTATGGCTACACCTTC.

The J gene is TRBJ1-1, the V gene TRBV27; possibly TRBD1 for D (5 bases). The CDR3 runs to 14 residues. Trimming took off 6 bases at V and 3 bases at J, with 14 bases between the two ends. Germline V gene data show CDR1 as MNHEY and CDR2 as SMNVEV (reference sequence). As DNA, the CDR3 is TGTGCCAGCAGGCTACTAGGGGTCGACACTGAAGCTTTCTTT. It translates to CASRLLGVDTEAFF.

The chain links TRBV19 to TRBJ2-1; D not resolved. Germline CDR1 reads LNHDA; CDR2 reads SQIVND (reference sequence). The CDR3 extends over 11 amino acids. Between the trimmed V and J ends, which lost 3 bases and 8 bases, there was a span of 5 bases. The CDR3 DNA sequence: TGTGCCAGTAGTATTTCGGATGAGCAGTTCTTC. Translated, it gives CASSISDEQFF.

V is TRBV27 and J is TRBJ2-7; TRBD1 matches at 10 bases. This CDR3 is 16 amino acids long. Germline CDR1 and CDR2: MNHEY and SMNVEV (reference sequence). After removal of 5 bases from V and 4 bases from J, the junction contained 11 bases not matched to a gene. The CDR3 coding sequence is TGTGCCAGCAGTATCACGGGACAGGGGTTGGGGTACGAGCAGTACTTC. Protein: CASSITGQGLGYEQYF.

The gene calls are TRBV5-1 and TRBJ1-6; 9 bases are shared with TRBD1. V trimming: 4 bases; J trimming: 5 bases; junction bases outside the gene matches: 4. Germline loops: CDR1 SGHRS, CDR2 YFSETQ. This CDR3 has 15 amino acids. The DNA of the CDR3 is TGCGCCAGCAGCGTGGGGGACAGGGATAATTCACCCCTCCACTTT. It yields the protein CASSVGDRDNSPLHF.

The rearrangement links TRBV7-9 to TRBJ2-5, with D possibly being TRBD1 or TRBD2 (5 bases each). V lost 1 base and J lost 5, with 14 bases in between. There are 15 residues in the CDR3. Germline V gene sequence: CDR1 SEHNR, CDR2 FQNEAQ (reference sequence). For the CDR3, the DNA is TGTGCCAGCAGCTTAGGGGGGTTGAGGGAGGAGACCCAGTACTTC. It encodes CASSLGGLREETQYF.

This rearrangement joins TRBV29-1 to TRBJ1-1; D unresolved. This CDR3 has 14 residues. Looked up from germline, CDR1 is SQVTM and CDR2 is ANQGSEA. The V and J ends lost 0 bases and 3 bases respectively, with 11 bases between them. DNA of the CDR3: TGCAGCGTTGAAGAGGCAGGAATGGACACTGAAGCTTTCTTT. Its protein is CSVEEAGMDTEAFF.

The chain has TRBV14 and TRBJ2-7; 9 bases map to TRBD2. Trimming removed 0 bases from V and 6 bases from J; junction bases left unmatched: 0. Germline V gene lookup returns CDR1 SGHDN and CDR2 FVKESK. This CDR3 contains 13 residues. CDR3 loop: CASSQELAGEQYF. CDR3 sequence (DNA): TGTGCCAGCAGCCAAGAACTAGCGGGCGAGCAGTACTTC. The full variable domain, in which reference TRBV14 and TRBJ2-7 provide the parts outside the CDR3, is EAGVTQFPSHSVIEKGQTVTLRCDPISGHDNLYWYRRVMGKEIKFLLHFVKESKQDESGMPNNRFLAERTGGTYSTLKVQPAELEDSGVYFCASSQELAGEQYFGPGTRLTVT.

The chain employs TRBV11-2 and TRBJ1-2; 8 bases line up with TRBD1. The junction had 5 bases not matched to a gene; V was cut back by 0 bases and J by 8 bases. Germline V gene sequence: CDR1 SGHAT, CDR2 FQNNGV. The CDR3 spans 14 residues. DNA for the CDR3: TGTGCCAGCAGCTTAGATTGGACAGGGCGCGGCTACACCTTC. Translation gives CASSLDWTGRGYTF.

The chain combines TRBV6-5 with TRBJ1-2, with D unclear. This CDR3 is built from 14 residues. CDR1 MNHEY and CDR2 SVGAGI come from the germline V gene. Trimming removed 5 bases at V and 0 bases at J, with 10 bases between. As DNA, the CDR3 is TGTGCCAGCAGTCCGGACGGGGCTAACTATGGCTACACCTTC. Protein sequence: CASSPDGANYGYTF.

To note about this clone: One junction end disagrees with the germline gene, perhaps due to a read error. The chain joins TRBV4-2 to TRBJ1-1; D is unclear. The CDR3 consists of 13 residues. Looked up from germline, CDR1 is LGHNA and CDR2 is YNFKEQ. The chain's CDR3 is CASSQEVHTKAFF. In DNA, the CDR3 is TGTGCCAGCAGCCAAGAAGTCCACACTAAAGCTTTCTTT.